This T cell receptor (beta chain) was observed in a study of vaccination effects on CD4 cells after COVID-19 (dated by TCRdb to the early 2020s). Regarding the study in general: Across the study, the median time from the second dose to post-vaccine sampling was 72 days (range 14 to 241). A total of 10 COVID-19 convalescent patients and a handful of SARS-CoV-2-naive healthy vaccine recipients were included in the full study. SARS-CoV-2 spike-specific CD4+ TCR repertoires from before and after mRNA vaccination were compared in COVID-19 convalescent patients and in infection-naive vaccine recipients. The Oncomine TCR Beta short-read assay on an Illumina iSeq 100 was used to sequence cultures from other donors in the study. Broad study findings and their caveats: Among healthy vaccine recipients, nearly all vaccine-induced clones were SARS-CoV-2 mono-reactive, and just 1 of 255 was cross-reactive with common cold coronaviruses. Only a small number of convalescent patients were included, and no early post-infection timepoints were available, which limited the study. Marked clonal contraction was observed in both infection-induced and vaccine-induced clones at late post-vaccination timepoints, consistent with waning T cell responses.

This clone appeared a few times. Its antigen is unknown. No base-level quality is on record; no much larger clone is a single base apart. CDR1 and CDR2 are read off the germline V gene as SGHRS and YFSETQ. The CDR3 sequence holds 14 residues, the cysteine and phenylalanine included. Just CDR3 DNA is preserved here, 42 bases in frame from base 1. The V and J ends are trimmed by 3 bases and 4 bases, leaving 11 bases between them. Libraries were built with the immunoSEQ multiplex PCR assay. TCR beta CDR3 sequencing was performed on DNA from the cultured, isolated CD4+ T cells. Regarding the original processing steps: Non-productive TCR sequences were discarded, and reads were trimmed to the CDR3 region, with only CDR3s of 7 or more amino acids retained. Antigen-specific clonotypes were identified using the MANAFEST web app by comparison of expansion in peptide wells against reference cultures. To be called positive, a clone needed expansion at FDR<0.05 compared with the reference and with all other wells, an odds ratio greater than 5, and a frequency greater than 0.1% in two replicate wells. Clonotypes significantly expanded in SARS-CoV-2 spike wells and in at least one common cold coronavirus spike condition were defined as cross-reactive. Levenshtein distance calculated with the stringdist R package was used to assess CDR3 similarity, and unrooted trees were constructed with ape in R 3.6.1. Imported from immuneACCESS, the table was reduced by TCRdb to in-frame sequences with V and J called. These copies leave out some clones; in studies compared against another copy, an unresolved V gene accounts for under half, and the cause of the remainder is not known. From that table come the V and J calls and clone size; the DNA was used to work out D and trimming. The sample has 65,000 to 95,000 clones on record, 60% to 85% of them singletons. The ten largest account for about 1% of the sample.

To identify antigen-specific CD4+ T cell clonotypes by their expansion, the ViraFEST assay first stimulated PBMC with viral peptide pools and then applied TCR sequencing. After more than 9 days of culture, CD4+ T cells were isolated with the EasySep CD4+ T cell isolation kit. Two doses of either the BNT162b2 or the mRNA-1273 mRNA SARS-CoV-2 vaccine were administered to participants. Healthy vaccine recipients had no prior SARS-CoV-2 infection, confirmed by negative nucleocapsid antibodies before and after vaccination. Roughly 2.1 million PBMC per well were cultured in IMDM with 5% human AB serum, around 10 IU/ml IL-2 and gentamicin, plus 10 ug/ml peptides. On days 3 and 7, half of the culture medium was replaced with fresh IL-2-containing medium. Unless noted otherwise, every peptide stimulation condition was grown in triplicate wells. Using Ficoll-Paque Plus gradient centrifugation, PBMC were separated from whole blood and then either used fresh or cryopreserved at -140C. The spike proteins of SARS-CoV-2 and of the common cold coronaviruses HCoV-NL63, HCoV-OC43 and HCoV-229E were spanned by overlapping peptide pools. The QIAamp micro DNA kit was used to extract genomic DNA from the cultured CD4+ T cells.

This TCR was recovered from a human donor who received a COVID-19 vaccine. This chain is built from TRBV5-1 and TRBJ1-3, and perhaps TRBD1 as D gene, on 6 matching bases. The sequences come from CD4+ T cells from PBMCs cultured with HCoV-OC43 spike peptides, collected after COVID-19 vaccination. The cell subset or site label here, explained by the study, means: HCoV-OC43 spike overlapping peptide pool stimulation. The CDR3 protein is CASSSGDWGNTIYF. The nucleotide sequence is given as TGCGCCAGCAGCTCAGGGGATTGGGGAAACACCATATATTTT.